Each of the 8 T cell receptor beta chains below was sequenced from the same sample in a study of blood T cells in healthy people across ages. The second PCR ran roughly 6 to 12 cycles with a sample-barcoded 5' primer and J-beta primers. TCRdb processed the 5' RACE reads anew with MiXCR; each CDR3 protein has one entry. Here the sample spans around 850,000 distinct CDR3 sequences, about 34% being singletons. The sample was blood. The receptors originated from a man aged 18 to 29 in good health.

As concerns this clonotype: One end of the junction does not line up with germline, which may come from a read error. The rearrangement uses TRBV4-3 and TRBJ1-4; a possible D gene is TRBD1 (6 bases). The CDR3 runs to 16 residues. Per the germline V gene, CDR1 is LGHNA and CDR2 is YSLEER. CDR3 coding DNA: TGCGTCAGCAGCCAAGATCCGGGCAGGGGATTTGAAAAACTGTTTTTT. Translated: CVSSQDPGRGFEKLFF.

CDR3 coding DNA: TGTGCCAGTAGTATCGGACCGGACACTGAAGCTTTCTTT. Its protein product is CASSIGPDTEAFF. V usage is TRBV19 and J usage is TRBJ1-1, with no clear D. Germline CDR1 LNHDA, CDR2 SQIVND (reference sequence). The CDR3 totals 13 residues. V lost 3 bases and J 3 bases, leaving 8 bases between the germline ends.

CDR3 DNA: TGCGCCAGCAGCTCCTCGACATACACGCACACAGATACGCAGTATTTT. Translating it yields CASSSSTYTHTDTQYF. The chain couples TRBV5-1 to TRBJ2-3; D gene ambiguous. This CDR3 is built from 16 residues. Per the germline V gene, CDR1 is SGHRS and CDR2 is YFSETQ. V lost 3 bases and J lost 2, with 16 bases in between.

This clonotype came up a few times. This chain connects TRBV6-5 to TRBJ2-4; TRBD1 is a possible D gene (7 bases). Per germline, CDR1 MNHEY and CDR2 SVGAGI. The germline V and J ends were trimmed by 6 bases and 8 bases, with 20 bases remaining between them. There are 15 residues in the CDR3. The CDR3 DNA follows: TGTGCCAGCAGCCGCGGGAACAGGGGAAGGGACATTCAGTACTTC. Translation: CASSRGNRGRDIQYF.

The V call is TRBV2, the J call TRBJ1-4; a possible D gene is TRBD1 (6 bases). Germline assignment: CDR1 SNHLY and CDR2 FYNNEI. The CDR3 consists of 14 residues. With 7 bases removed from V and 2 bases from J, the gap between germline ends came to 11 bases. This chain's CDR3 is CASTPTGTNEKLFF. In nucleotides, the CDR3 is TGTGCCAGCACCCCTACAGGGACTAATGAAAAACTGTTTTTT.

The chain links TRBV12-3 or TRBV12-4 to TRBJ2-1; 11 nucleotides line up with TRBD1. This CDR3 has 18 amino acids. The J segment lost 3 bases and the V segment lost 2 bases, leaving 9 bases of the junction unmatched. CDR3 DNA: TGTGCCAGCAGTTTAACAACGGGACAGGGGGAATACTACAATGAGCAGTTCTTC. It encodes CASSLTTGQGEYYNEQFF.

The J gene is TRBJ2-7, the V gene TRBV9, with TRBD1 identical over 10 bases. Germline V lookup: CDR1 SGDLS, CDR2 YYNGEE. After removal of 3 bases from V and 7 bases from J, the junction contained 7 bases not matched to a gene. The CDR3 sequence is 14 residues long. CDR3: CASSDGTGVREQYF. The CDR3 DNA sequence: TGTGCCAGCAGCGATGGGACAGGGGTTCGGGAGCAGTACTTC.

Concerning this clonotype itself: At one end the junction does not follow the germline gene, possibly because of a read error. This rearrangement joins TRBV6-5 to TRBJ1-4, with D perhaps matching TRBD1 (6 bases). Germline V gene sequence: CDR1 MNHEY, CDR2 SVGAGI. The length of the CDR3 is 15 residues. Here the CDR3 reads CASSYGSGENGKLFF. CDR3 nucleotides: TGTGCCAGCAGTTACGGGTCAGGGGAAAATGGAAAACTGTTTTTT.